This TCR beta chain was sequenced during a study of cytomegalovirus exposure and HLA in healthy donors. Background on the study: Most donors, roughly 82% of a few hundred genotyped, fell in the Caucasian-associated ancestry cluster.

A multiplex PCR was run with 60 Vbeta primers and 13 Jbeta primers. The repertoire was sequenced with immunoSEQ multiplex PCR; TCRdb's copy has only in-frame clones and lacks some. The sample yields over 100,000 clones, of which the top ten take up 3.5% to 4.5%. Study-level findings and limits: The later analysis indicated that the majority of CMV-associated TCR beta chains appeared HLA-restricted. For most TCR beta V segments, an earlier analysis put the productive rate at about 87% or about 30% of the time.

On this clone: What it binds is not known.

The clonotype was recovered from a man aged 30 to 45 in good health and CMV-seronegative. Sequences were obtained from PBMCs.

The CDR3 loop is CASSSGMGGQPQHF. The DNA for the CDR3 is TGCGCCAGCAGCTCGGGTATGGGGGGTCAGCCCCAGCATTTT. The chain employs TRBV5-1 and TRBJ1-5; TRBD1 might be the D (5 bases). Germline assignment: CDR1 SGHRS and CDR2 YFSETQ. V lost 3 bases and J lost 6, with 13 bases in between. This CDR3 is 14 amino acids long. The full variable domain, rest sourced from reference TRBV5-1 and TRBJ1-5, is KAGVTQTPRYLIKTRGQQVTLSCSPISGHRSVSWYQQTPGQGLQFLFEYFSETQRNKGNFPGRFSGRQFSNSRSEMNVSTLELGDSALYLCASSSGMGGQPQHFGDGTRLSIL.